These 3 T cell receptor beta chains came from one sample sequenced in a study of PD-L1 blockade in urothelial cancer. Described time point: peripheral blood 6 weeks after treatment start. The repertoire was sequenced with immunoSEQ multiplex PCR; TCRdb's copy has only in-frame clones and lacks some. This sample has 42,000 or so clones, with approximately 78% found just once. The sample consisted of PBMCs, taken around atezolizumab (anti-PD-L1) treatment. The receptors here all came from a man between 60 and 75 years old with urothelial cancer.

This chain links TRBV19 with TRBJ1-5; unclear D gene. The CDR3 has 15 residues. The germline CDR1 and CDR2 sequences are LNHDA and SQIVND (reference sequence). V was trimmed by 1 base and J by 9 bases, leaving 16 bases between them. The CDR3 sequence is CASSIGGTFDRPQHF. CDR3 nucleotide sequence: TGTGCCAGTAGTATAGGCGGCACTTTTGATCGGCCCCAGCATTTT.

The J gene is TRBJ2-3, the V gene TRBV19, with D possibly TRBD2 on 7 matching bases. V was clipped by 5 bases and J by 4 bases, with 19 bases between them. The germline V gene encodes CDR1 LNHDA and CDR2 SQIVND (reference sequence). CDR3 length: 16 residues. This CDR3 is CASSPSRGAKADTQYF. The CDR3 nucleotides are TGTGCCAGTAGTCCATCACGGGGGGCGAAGGCAGATACGCAGTATTTT.

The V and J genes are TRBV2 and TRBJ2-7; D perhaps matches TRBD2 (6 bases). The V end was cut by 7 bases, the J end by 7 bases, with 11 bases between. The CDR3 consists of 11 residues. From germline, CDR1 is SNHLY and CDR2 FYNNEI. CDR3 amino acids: CASTGLAEQYF. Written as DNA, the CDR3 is TGTGCCAGCACGGGACTCGCTGAGCAGTACTTC.